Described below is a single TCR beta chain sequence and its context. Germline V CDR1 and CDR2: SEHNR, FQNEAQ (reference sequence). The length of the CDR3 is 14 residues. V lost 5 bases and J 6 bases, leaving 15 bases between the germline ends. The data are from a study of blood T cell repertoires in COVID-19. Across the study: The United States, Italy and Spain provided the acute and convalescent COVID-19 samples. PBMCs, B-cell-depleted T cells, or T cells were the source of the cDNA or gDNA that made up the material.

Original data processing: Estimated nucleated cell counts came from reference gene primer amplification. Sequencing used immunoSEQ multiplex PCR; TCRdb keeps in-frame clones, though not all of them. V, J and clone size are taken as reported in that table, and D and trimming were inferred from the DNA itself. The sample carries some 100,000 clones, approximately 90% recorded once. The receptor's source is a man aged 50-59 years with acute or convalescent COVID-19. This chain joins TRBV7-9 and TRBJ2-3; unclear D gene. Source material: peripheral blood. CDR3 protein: CASSHRVESDTQYF. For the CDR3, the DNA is TGTGCCAGCAGCCACAGAGTCGAGTCGGATACGCAGTATTTT.